This T cell receptor (beta chain) derives from a study of T cell responses to AZD1222 COVID-19 vaccine. Study in general: Pooling covered second doses at about 4 or about 12 weeks.

Profiled with immunoSEQ multiplex PCR; TCRdb holds only in-frame clones, not every one. The sample shows roughly 140,000 clones, 80% to 90% of them seen only once. Study results and limitations: Recipients of AZD1222 seropositive at baseline numbered only 5 to 7. It should be noted that donors were predominantly white British and more often female, and clonal diversity was possibly underestimated.

The CDR3 is 15 residues long. The ends lost 6 bases at V and 3 bases at J; junction bases unmatched: 9. Germline V lookup: CDR1 MNHEY, CDR2 SVGAGI. Regarding this clone: Antigen specificity is unknown.

This material consisted of peripheral blood, taken on day 0 of AZD1222 vaccination. The gene calls are TRBV6-5 and TRBJ2-7, with 9 bases matching TRBD2. This receptor was obtained from an adult in good health. Here the CDR3 reads CASSQAASGNYEQYF. In DNA, the CDR3 is TGTGCCAGCAGCCAAGCGGCTAGCGGGAACTACGAGCAGTACTTC.